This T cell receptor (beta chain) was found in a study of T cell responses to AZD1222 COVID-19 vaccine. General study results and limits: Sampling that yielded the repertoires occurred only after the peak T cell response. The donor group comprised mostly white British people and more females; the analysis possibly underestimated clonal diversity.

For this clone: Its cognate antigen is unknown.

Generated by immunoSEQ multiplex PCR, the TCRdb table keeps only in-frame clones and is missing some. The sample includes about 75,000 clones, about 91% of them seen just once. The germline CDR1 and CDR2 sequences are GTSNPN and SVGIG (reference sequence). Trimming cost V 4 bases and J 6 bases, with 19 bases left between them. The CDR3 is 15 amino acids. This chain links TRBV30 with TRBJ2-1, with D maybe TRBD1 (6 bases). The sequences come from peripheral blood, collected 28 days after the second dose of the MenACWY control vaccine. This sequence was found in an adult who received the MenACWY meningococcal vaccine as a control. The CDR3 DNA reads TGTGCCTGGAATTCGGGCAGGGGAGTATCCAATGAGCAGTTCTTC. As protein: CAWNSGRGVSNEQFF.